The rows below give T cell receptor beta chains drawn from one sample of a study of blood T cell repertoires in COVID-19. The table came from immunoSEQ multiplex PCR; TCRdb's copy has only in-frame clones and leaves some out. The data hold fewer than 250,000 clones, with 75% to 85% observed a single time. Sample: peripheral blood. The receptors here all came from a man in his sixties with acute or convalescent COVID-19. Each CDR3 is given with its conserved first and last residue. A D gene is named only where the DNA matches it firmly. Clone size is shown for a subset of rows, as once, few, many or a class of expanded clone.

>TRBD1|NA|TRBV5-4|TRBJ1-4
TGTGCCAGCAGCCCGGGACAGGCTCATTCTAATGAAAAACTGTTTTTT
CASSPGQAHSNEKLFF
>NA|NA|TRBV7-9|TRBJ1-1
TGTGCCAGCAGCCGAACAACAGGGTTGTCTGAAGCTTTCTTT
CASSRTTGLSEAFF
>TRBD2|NA|TRBV6-5|TRBJ2-1
TGTGCCAGCAGTTACCGGGGAGGGCCGGCCAATGAGCAGTTCTTC
CASSYRGGPANEQFF
>NA|NA|TRBV19|TRBJ2-7
TGTGCCAGTAGTATAGACTCGAGCGGCTACGAGCAGTACTTC
CASSIDSSGYEQYF
>TRBD1|NA|TRBV30|TRBJ1-1
TGTGCCGGAGGACAGGTTGAAGCTTTCTTT
CAGGQVEAFF
>TRBD2|NA|TRBV7-6|TRBJ2-1
TGTGCCAGCAGCTTAGTACCGGGACTAGCGGGAGAAGTTAAGAATGAGCAGTTCTTC
CASSLVPGLAGEVKNEQFF
>NA|few|TRBV5-6|TRBJ1-5
TGTGCCAGCAGCTTGACAGGGAAGAATCAGCCCCAGCATTTT
CASSLTGKNQPQHF
>TRBD1|NA|TRBV19|TRBJ1-1
TGTGCCAGTACCTCGGACAGGGGGAACACTGAAGCTTTCTTT
CASTSDRGNTEAFF
>NA|NA|TRBV5-1|TRBJ1-2
TGCGCCAGCAGCTTGGTCCAGGGCTATGGCTACACCTTC
CASSLVQGYGYTF
>NA|NA|TRBV7-2|TRBJ2-7
TGTGCCAGCAGCTTAGCGCTCCGGGGGGAGCAGTACTTC
CASSLALRGEQYF
>NA|NA|TRBV10-3|TRBJ1-2
TGTGCCATCAGTGAGTCAGAGGGTGGCTACACCTTC
CAISESEGGYTF
>TRBD2|NA|TRBV24-1|TRBJ2-1
TGTGCCACCAGTGCGGCGGGGGGGAGCTCCTACAATGAGCAGTTCTTC
CATSAAGGSSYNEQFF
>NA|NA|TRBV18|TRBJ2-3
TGTGCCAGCTCACCATCTGGACTCACAAGCACAGATACGCAGTATTTT
CASSPSGLTSTDTQYF
>TRBD2|few|TRBV2|TRBJ2-7
TGTGCCAGCACCGCCGGGACTAGCGTAGGGCAGTACTTC
CASTAGTSVGQYF
>TRBD1|NA|TRBV5-6|TRBJ1-3
TGTGCCAGCAGCCCGGACAGGGGGCCGGGAAACACCATATATTTT
CASSPDRGPGNTIYF
>NA|once|TRBV12-5|TRBJ1-2
TGTGCTAGTGGTCCCCAACAGGAGAACTATGGCTACACCTTC
CASGPQQENYGYTF
>NA|NA|TRBV2|TRBJ1-5
TGTGCCAGCAGTGGGACAAATGATAGCAATCAGCCCCAGCATTTT
CASSGTNDSNQPQHF
>NA|NA|TRBV5-1|TRBJ1-1
TGCGCCAGCAGCTTGGTGACCAGGGGCACTGAAGCTTTCTTT
CASSLVTRGTEAFF
>TRBD2|NA|TRBV28|TRBJ2-1
TGTGCCACCCTAGCGGGGGGGCCCCCTTTATATGAGCAGTTCTTC
CATLAGGPPLYEQFF
>NA|NA|TRBV21-1|TRBJ2-3
TGTGCCAGCAGCTACCGACTAGCGCAAGAACTCACAGATACGCAGTATTTT
CASSYRLAQELTDTQYF
>TRBD2|once|TRBV5-1|TRBJ2-7
TGCGCCAGCAGCTTGATTTGGACTAGCGGGACCTACGAGCAGTACTTC
CASSLIWTSGTYEQYF
>TRBD2|NA|TRBV7-2|TRBJ2-7
TGTGCCAGCAGCTTAACCGCGGGGGGGGCCTACGAGCAGTACTTC
CASSLTAGGAYEQYF
>NA|NA|TRBV29-1|TRBJ2-1
TGCAGCGTTGACGGTTTCGGGGGTTCCTACAATGAGCAGTTCTTC
CSVDGFGGSYNEQFF
>NA|NA|TRBV4-1|TRBJ1-1
TGCGCCAGCAGCCCAACAAAGGGGTCAGGGTTGGACACTGAAGCTTTCTTT
CASSPTKGSGLDTEAFF
>TRBD1|NA|TRBV10-3|TRBJ1-1
TGTGCCATCAGTCCCGGGACAGGTGAAGCTTTCTTT
CAISPGTGEAFF
>TRBD1|NA|TRBV9|TRBJ2-5
TGTGCCAGCAGCACTCACAGGGACAGGGGAGGAGAGACCCAGTACTTC
CASSTHRDRGGETQYF
>NA|once|TRBV24-1|TRBJ2-3
TGTGCCACCAGTGATCCTCAATTGGGAGGGGGATGGGATACGCAGTATTTT
CATSDPQLGGGWDTQYF
>TRBD2|NA|TRBV5-1|TRBJ2-3
TGCGCCAGCAGCTTGGCCAGGACTAGTCGGTTTCCAGATACGCAGTATTTT
CASSLARTSRFPDTQYF
>NA|NA|TRBV30|TRBJ1-1
TGTGCCTGGGACAGAAAGAACACTGAAGCTTTCTTT
CAWDRKNTEAFF
>TRBD2|NA|TRBV5-1|TRBJ2-3
TGCGCCAGCAGCTCCGGGACTAGCGTCACAGATACGCAGTATTTT
CASSSGTSVTDTQYF
>NA|NA|TRBV5-1|TRBJ1-4
TGCGCCAGCAGCGCGGACTACCAGGGAAGCGGAGAAAAACTGTTTTTT
CASSADYQGSGEKLFF
>NA|NA|TRBV15|TRBJ2-2
TGTGCCACCAGCTCCCGTGGGGGCGGCAGAAGGGACACCGGGGAGCTGTTTTTT
CATSSRGGGRRDTGELFF
>TRBD2|NA|TRBV24-1|TRBJ2-1
TGTGCCACCCAGGAAAGCGGGAGGGGACCCTACAATGAGCAGTTCTTC
CATQESGRGPYNEQFF
>NA|NA|TRBV4-2|TRBJ2-5
TGTGCCAGCAGCCAAGTCGGCGGGGGCAAAGAGACCCAGTACTTC
CASSQVGGGKETQYF
>TRBD2|NA|TRBV2|TRBJ2-1
TGTGCCAGCAGTGAAGCAGGCGGGGGGGCTAATGAGCAGTTCTTC
CASSEAGGGANEQFF
>NA|NA|TRBV7-9|TRBJ1-5
TGTGCCAGCAGCATACAGGGAGAAAATCAGCCCCAGCATTTT
CASSIQGENQPQHF
>TRBD1|once|TRBV6-2/TRBV6-3|TRBJ1-5
TGTGCCAGCAGCCAAGGGACAGGACCTCTCAATCAGCCCCAGCATTTT
CASSQGTGPLNQPQHF
>NA|NA|TRBV3-1/TRBV3-2|TRBJ2-2
TGTGCCAGCAGCCAAGTGGCGGGAATGGAGCTGTTTTTT
CASSQVAGMELFF
>NA|NA|TRBV6-1|TRBJ1-3
TGTGCCAGCAGTGAAGCGCCGAGCTCTGGAAACACCATATATTTT
CASSEAPSSGNTIYF
>TRBD1|NA|TRBV5-8|TRBJ1-4
TGTGCCAGCAGCTTGGTGGACAGGGGCAATGAAAAACTGTTTTTT
CASSLVDRGNEKLFF
>NA|NA|TRBV10-2|TRBJ2-7
TGCGCCAGCAGTCCACGTCAGGCAAGCTCCTACGAGCAGTACTTC
CASSPRQASSYEQYF
>TRBD1|once|TRBV6-4|TRBJ1-1
TGTGCCAGCAGAGGCGAACAGGGGGCGCACACTGAAGCTTTCTTT
CASRGEQGAHTEAFF
>NA|NA|TRBV7-2|TRBJ1-3
TGTGCCAGCAGCTTAAGCGTAGCGGGCCCGGGGTCTGGAAACACCATATATTTT
CASSLSVAGPGSGNTIYF
>NA|NA|TRBV5-1|TRBJ2-7
TGCGCCAGCAGCGCGACAGACTCCTACGAGCAGTACTTC
CASSATDSYEQYF
>NA|NA|TRBV19|TRBJ1-4
TGTGCCAGTATTCAAACCCAGAGCGTCTCGGAAAAACTGTTTTTT
CASIQTQSVSEKLFF
>NA|few|TRBV7-9|TRBJ2-4
TGTGCCAGCAGCCCGTCCGACAGGTCTAAAAACATTCAGTACTTC
CASSPSDRSKNIQYF
>TRBD2|once|TRBV7-9|TRBJ2-1
TGTGCCAGCAGCTTATCAGGCGGGAGCAGCATCTTC
CASSLSGGSSIF
>NA|NA|TRBV7-9|TRBJ1-4
TGTGCCAGCAGCCCTGCCTTTGGAGCAAATGAAAAACTGTTTTTT
CASSPAFGANEKLFF
>NA|NA|TRBV11-2|TRBJ2-3
TGTGCCAGCAGCTCCGCGGGTGGTGGCCCTTGGGATACGCAGTATTTT
CASSSAGGGPWDTQYF
>TRBD2|few|TRBV6-6|TRBJ2-7
TGTGCCAGCAGTTACTCAGCGGGAGTCTCCTACGAGCAGTACTTC
CASSYSAGVSYEQYF
>NA|NA|TRBV5-1|TRBJ1-2
TGCGCCAGCAGCCCGGTCCGGCAGGCTGGCTACACCTTC
CASSPVRQAGYTF
>TRBD2|NA|TRBV5-1|TRBJ2-3
TGCGCCAGCAGCTTTAGCGGGACCTCCCGGGGGGATACGCAGTATTTT
CASSFSGTSRGDTQYF